Following are 20 T cell receptor beta chains from one sample sequenced in a study of blood T cell repertoires in COVID-19. Using immunoSEQ multiplex PCR, the repertoire was profiled, and TCRdb retains in-frame clones only, with some absent. Here the sample spans around 200,000 clones, over 70% being singletons. The specimen was peripheral blood. The receptor set was obtained from a woman in her forties or fifties with acute or convalescent COVID-19.

The chain recombines TRBV7-8 with TRBJ2-1; 7 nucleotides align to TRBD2. This CDR3 has 15 amino acids. CDR1 SGHVS and CDR2 FQNEAQ come from the germline V gene. V shed 5 bases and J 1 base; nucleotides not matched to a gene: 5. The CDR3 DNA sequence: TGTGCCAGCAGCGCGGGGAGGGGATCCTACAATGAGCAGTTCTTC. Translating it yields CASSAGRGSYNEQFF.

V is TRBV2 and J is TRBJ2-1; TRBD2 matches at 8 bases. From germline, CDR1 is SNHLY and CDR2 FYNNEI. V was clipped by 1 base and J by 3 bases; unmatched bases: 5. The CDR3 extends over 16 amino acids. The CDR3 here is CASSEDRRGGYNEQFF. CDR3 DNA sequence: TGTGCCAGCAGTGAAGATAGACGGGGGGGCTACAATGAGCAGTTCTTC.

The genes are TRBV5-1 and TRBJ2-1, with TRBD2 matching over 9 bases. The V gene end was trimmed by 4 bases and the J gene end by 8 bases; junction bases not matched to a gene: 10. Looked up from germline, CDR1 is SGHRS and CDR2 is YFSETQ. This CDR3 is 15 amino acids long. CDR3 bases: TGCGCCAGCAGCCCGCGGGAGGGCCCTGCGGATGAGCAGTTCTTC. This sequence encodes CASSPREGPADEQFF.

CDR3 DNA: TGTGCCACCAGCAGATTGGGGACTGACCAAGAGACCCAGTACTTC. It codes for CATSRLGTDQETQYF. The rearrangement joins TRBV15 to TRBJ2-5; perhaps TRBD2 as D (6 bases). The length of the CDR3 is 15 residues. Deletions cut 2 bases from V and 0 bases from J, with 10 bases between. Germline CDR1 reads LNHNV; CDR2 reads YYDKDF (reference sequence).

The genes are TRBV18 and TRBJ1-2, with D maybe TRBD1 (6 bases). The V end was cut by 6 bases, the J end by 3 bases, with 20 bases between. This CDR3 is 16 amino acids long. Germline lookup yields CDR1 KGHSH and CDR2 LQKENI. The CDR3 DNA reads TGTGCCAGCTCCTACCTTACGGGGGGCGGAGACTATGGCTACACCTTC. Translated: CASSYLTGGGDYGYTF.

This clone was observed a handful of times. The J gene is TRBJ1-3, the V gene TRBV27, with TRBD1 as a possible D gene (6 bases). The germline V gene has CDR1 MNHEY and CDR2 SMNVEV (reference sequence). CDR3 length: 15 amino acids. V shed 0 bases and J shed 4 bases, with 10 bases lying between them. CDR3 sequence: CASSLSGAFGNTIYF. DNA of the CDR3: TGTGCCAGCAGTTTATCGGGGGCGTTCGGAAACACCATATATTTT.

Here the CDR3 DNA reads TGTGCCAGCAGTTATGTGAGGGATACTGAAGCTTTCTTT. Translating it yields CASSYVRDTEAFF. The chain employs TRBV6-5 and TRBJ1-1; D is uncertain. Looked up from germline, CDR1 is MNHEY and CDR2 is SVGAGI. Trimming removed 3 bases from V and 5 bases from J, with 10 bases in between. The CDR3 is made up of 13 amino acids.

About this clone itself: This sample includes further DNA sequences coding for the same CDR3. The rearrangement links TRBV3-1 (or the pseudogene TRBV3-2) to TRBJ2-7; TRBD1 agrees at 7 bases. From germline, CDR1 is LGHDT and CDR2 YNNKEL (reference sequence). V shed 1 base, J shed 4 bases, and the junction held 4 bases outside the gene matches. CDR3 size: 14 residues. CDR3 sequence (DNA): TGTGCCAGCAGCCAAGTAGAGGGGGCTTACGAGCAGTACTTC. Amino acid sequence: CASSQVEGAYEQYF.

This sequence joins TRBV4-1 and TRBJ1-4, with 8 bases lining up with TRBD1. V lost 4 bases to trimming and J lost 7 bases; unmatched junction nucleotides: 8. The CDR3 is 15 amino acids. CDR1 MGHRA and CDR2 YSYEKL come from the germline V gene. In nucleotides, the CDR3 is TGCGCCAGCAGCCCTGGACAGGGAGGATCTGAAAAACTGTTTTTT. Translating it yields CASSPGQGGSEKLFF.

The chain carries TRBV2 and TRBJ2-1, with 9 bases that match TRBD1. This CDR3 contains 14 residues. J gave up 4 bases and V 6 bases, and 4 bases lay outside the gene matches. Germline V gene data show CDR1 as SNHLY and CDR2 as FYNNEI. The CDR3 loop reads CASRPGTGYNEQFF. CDR3 coding DNA: TGTGCCAGCAGGCCCGGGACAGGGTACAATGAGCAGTTCTTC.

The genes are TRBV30 and TRBJ1-2, with 9 nucleotides matching TRBD1. Germline V gene lookup returns CDR1 GTSNPN and CDR2 SVGIG (reference sequence). The CDR3 contains 14 residues. V lost 2 bases and J lost 8; bases outside the gene matches: 9. The CDR3 DNA follows: TGTGCCTGGAGTTTGACAGGGGGTCTTGAGGGCTACACCTTC. Amino acid sequence: CAWSLTGGLEGYTF.

The chain combines TRBV5-6 with TRBJ1-2; D might be TRBD1 (6 bases). The ends were cut back, 4 bases at V and 2 bases at J, with 12 bases in the middle. The CDR3 loop spans 14 amino acids. CDR1 SGHDT and CDR2 YYEEEE come from the germline V gene. CDR3 nucleotides: TGTGCCAGCAGCCGGGACACGAGAAACTATGGCTACACCTTC. As protein: CASSRDTRNYGYTF.

The chain couples TRBV7-2 to TRBJ1-3; the D gene is possibly TRBD1 (5 bases). The CDR3 loop spans 12 amino acids. V was clipped by 3 bases and J by 8 bases, with 8 bases between them. Germline V gene lookup returns CDR1 SGHTA and CDR2 FQGNSA. CDR3 sequence reads: CASSFQGHTIYF. The CDR3 nucleotides read TGTGCCAGCAGCTTTCAGGGCCACACCATATATTTT.

J is TRBJ2-1 and V is TRBV19, with 8 nucleotides matching TRBD1. The CDR3 is 15 amino acids. J was trimmed by 2 bases and V by 3 bases; bases with no gene match: 3. The germline V gene has CDR1 LNHDA and CDR2 SQIVND (reference sequence). DNA of the CDR3: TGTGCCAGTAGTATGGGGACAGGAGCCTACAATGAGCAGTTCTTC. This gives the protein CASSMGTGAYNEQFF.

The rearrangement joins TRBV5-1 to TRBJ2-2; 7 positions agree with TRBD1. Germline V lookup: CDR1 SGHRS, CDR2 YFSETQ. The CDR3 has 15 amino acids. The V segment lost 2 bases and the J segment 5 bases; nucleotides outside the gene matches: 6. This CDR3 reads CASSLTLTGTGELFF. In nucleotides, the CDR3 is TGCGCCAGCAGCTTAACCTTGACAGGGACCGGGGAGCTGTTTTTT.

This chain links TRBV5-1 with TRBJ1-5; D remains ambiguous. The CDR3 is made up of 13 amino acids. Trimming took 4 bases from V and 8 from J, leaving 13 bases between them. Germline CDR1 SGHRS, CDR2 YFSETQ. CDR3 coding DNA: TGCGCCAGCAGCGAACTAACCGGGGAGCCCCAGCATTTT. Protein: CASSELTGEPQHF.

The chain is built from TRBV5-1 and TRBJ2-5; 8 bases match TRBD1. Germline loops: CDR1 SGHRS, CDR2 YFSETQ. With V trimmed by 4 bases and J by 5 bases, 4 bases remained unmatched. CDR3 length: 13 amino acids. CDR3 amino acids: CASSPGQGETQYF. The CDR3 DNA reads TGCGCCAGCAGCCCTGGACAGGGTGAGACCCAGTACTTC.

The chain carries TRBV28 and TRBJ1-5; D call uncertain. CDR1 and CDR2 (germline): MDHEN, SYDVKM. This CDR3 spans 15 amino acids. V was pared by 6 bases and J by 3 bases, with 15 bases between. The CDR3 protein is CASRPRGSSNQPQHF. Here the CDR3 DNA reads TGTGCCAGCAGACCTCGCGGCTCGTCCAATCAGCCCCAGCATTTT.

Here the CDR3 DNA reads TGCAGCGTCCCCCGGACTAGCGGGTCCCTAGGCACAGATACGCAGTATTTT. Its translation: CSVPRTSGSLGTDTQYF. The chain uses TRBV29-1 and TRBJ2-3; 11 positions match TRBD2. Germline V lookup: CDR1 SQVTM, CDR2 ANQGSEA. The V gene end was trimmed by 6 bases and the J gene end by 1 base; junction bases not matched to a gene: 12. The CDR3 spans 17 residues.

In its sample, this clone was seen once. The V and J genes are TRBV5-8 and TRBJ2-7, with D possibly matching TRBD2 (6 bases). This CDR3 contains 14 residues. Germline values: CDR1 SGHTS, CDR2 YDEGEE. V was pared by 3 bases and J by 0 bases, with 10 bases between. The CDR3 sequence is CASSSRGTSYEQYF. In DNA, the CDR3 is TGTGCCAGCAGCTCCCGGGGGACCTCCTACGAGCAGTACTTC.